This T cell receptor (beta chain) derives from a study of cytomegalovirus exposure and HLA in healthy donors. Findings and limits, study-wide: It was 164 TCR beta chains that were listed as cytomegalovirus-associated.

The data were produced by immunoSEQ multiplex PCR, yet TCRdb's version contains in-frame clones alone and is incomplete. The sample records more than 250,000 clones, about 90% being singletons. About this clone: What it recognizes is unknown.

Material: PBMCs. The TCR comes from a woman aged 25 to 45 in good health and CMV-seropositive.

CDR3 bases: TGTGCCGGATACTCGGACAGAAGTTCACCCCTCCACTTT. It is translated as CAGYSDRSSPLHF. This chain uses TRBV30 with TRBJ1-6; D might be TRBD1 (6 bases). The CDR3 is made up of 13 amino acids. CDR1 is GTSNPN and CDR2 is SVGIG in the germline V gene (reference sequence). V gave up 8 bases and J gave up 9 bases, with 17 bases separating them. Complete variable domain (other parts from reference TRBV30 and TRBJ1-6): SQTIHQWPATLVQPVGSPLSLECTVEGTSNPNLYWYRQAAGRGLQLLFYSVGIGQISSEVPQNLSASRPQDRQFILSSKKLLLSDSGFYLCAGYSDRSSPLHFGNGTRLTVT.